The T cell receptor beta chain described here comes from a study of blood T cells in healthy people across ages. Broader study findings: Getting older went along with TCR beta diversity per million T cells dropping roughly linearly.

Unmatched junction bases numbered 12, after V lost 5 bases and J lost 3 bases. Germline CDR1 reads MDHEN; CDR2 reads SYDVKM. The CDR3 length is 17 residues. A J-beta primer mix and a sample-barcoded 5' primer were used in a second PCR of roughly 6 to 12 cycles. Every single cDNA molecule received a tag from a template-switch adaptor with 12 random nucleotides. TCRdb reprocessed the 5' RACE reads via MiXCR and lists one record per CDR3 protein. The sample gives fewer than 2 million distinct CDR3 sequences, roughly 43% of which show up once; more than 20% is in the top ten. This clonotype was observed a few times. What it binds is not known. Those donating, healthy Caucasian individuals from Russia, were aged 6 to 90. Drawing of peripheral blood yielded roughly 10 milliliters from each donor.

Sample: blood. The source of this sequence is a human donor in good health. The chain combines TRBV28 with TRBJ2-7, with TRBD1 matching over 11 bases. Written as DNA, the CDR3 is TGTGCCAGCAGTCCCCTATTCGGGGGACAGGGGGACTACGAGCAGTACTTC. Residues: CASSPLFGGQGDYEQYF.